The 2 T cell receptor beta chains below were found in one sample sequenced in a study of monozygotic twins with cystic fibrosis. Assay: immunoSEQ multiplex PCR; the TCRdb copy retains only in-frame clones and omits some. The repertoire consists of roughly 10,000 clones, with just over 99% occurring once and the leading ten covering around 0.45%. Sequenced input: blood. The receptors were sampled from a man younger than 35 with cystic fibrosis.

The chain recombines TRBV5-4 with TRBJ1-1, with 8 bases that match TRBD1. V was clipped by 4 bases and J by 0 bases; unmatched bases: 8. CDR1 is SGHNT and CDR2 is YYREEE in the germline V gene (reference sequence). The CDR3 consists of 16 residues. The CDR3 loop is CASSTRQGTVNTEAFF. CDR3 nucleotide sequence: TGTGCCAGCAGCACGCGACAGGGGACGGTGAACACTGAAGCTTTCTTT. Using reference TRBV5-4 and TRBJ1-1 for the parts outside the CDR3, the full variable domain is ETGVTQSPTHLIKTRGQQVTLRCSSQSGHNTVSWYQQALGQGPQFIFQYYREEENGRGNFPPRFSGLQFPNYSSELNVNALELDDSALYLCASSTRQGTVNTEAFFGQGTRLTVV.

The V call is TRBV27, the J call TRBJ2-3; no clear D gene. The CDR3 loop spans 12 amino acids. Germline-derived CDR1 and CDR2 are MNHEY and SMNVEV (reference sequence). The V end was cut by 8 bases, the J end by 5 bases, with 11 bases between. The CDR3 is CASSFPGDTQYF. CDR3 coding DNA: TGTGCCAGCTCCTTTCCGGGAGATACGCAGTATTTT.